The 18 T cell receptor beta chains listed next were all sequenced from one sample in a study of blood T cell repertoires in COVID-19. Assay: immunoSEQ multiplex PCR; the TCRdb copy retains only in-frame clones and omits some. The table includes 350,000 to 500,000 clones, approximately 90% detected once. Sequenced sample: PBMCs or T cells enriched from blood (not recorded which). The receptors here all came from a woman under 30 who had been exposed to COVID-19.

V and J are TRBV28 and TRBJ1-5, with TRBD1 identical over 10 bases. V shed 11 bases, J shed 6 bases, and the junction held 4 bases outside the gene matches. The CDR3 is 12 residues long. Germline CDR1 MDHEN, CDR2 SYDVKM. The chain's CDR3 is CAGGQGSQPQHF. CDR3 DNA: TGTGCCGGGGGACAGGGGAGTCAGCCCCAGCATTTT.

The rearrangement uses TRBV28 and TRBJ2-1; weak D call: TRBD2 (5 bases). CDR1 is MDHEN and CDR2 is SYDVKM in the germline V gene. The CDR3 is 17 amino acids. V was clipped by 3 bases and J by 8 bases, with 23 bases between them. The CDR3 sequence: CASSFSLSAQTTYEQFF. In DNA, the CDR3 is TGTGCCAGCAGTTTTTCGCTTAGCGCCCAAACTACTTATGAGCAGTTCTTC.

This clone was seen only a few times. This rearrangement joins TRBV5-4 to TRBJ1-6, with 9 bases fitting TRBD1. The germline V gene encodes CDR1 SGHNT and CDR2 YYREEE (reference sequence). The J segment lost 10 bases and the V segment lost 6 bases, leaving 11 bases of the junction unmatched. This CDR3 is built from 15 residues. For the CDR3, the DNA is TGTGCCAGCACCAGGGTGGGACAGGGTTACTCACCCCTCCACTTT. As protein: CASTRVGQGYSPLHF. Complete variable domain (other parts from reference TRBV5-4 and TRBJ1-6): ETGVTQSPTHLIKTRGQQVTLRCSSQSGHNTVSWYQQALGQGPQFIFQYYREEENGRGNFPPRFSGLQFPNYSSELNVNALELDDSALYLCASTRVGQGYSPLHFGNGTRLTVT.

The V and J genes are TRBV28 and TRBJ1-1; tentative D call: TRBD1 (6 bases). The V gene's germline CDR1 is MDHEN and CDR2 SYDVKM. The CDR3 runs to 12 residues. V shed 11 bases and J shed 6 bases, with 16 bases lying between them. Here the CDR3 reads CAGIGQTAEAFF. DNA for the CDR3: TGTGCCGGAATAGGACAGACGGCTGAAGCTTTCTTT.

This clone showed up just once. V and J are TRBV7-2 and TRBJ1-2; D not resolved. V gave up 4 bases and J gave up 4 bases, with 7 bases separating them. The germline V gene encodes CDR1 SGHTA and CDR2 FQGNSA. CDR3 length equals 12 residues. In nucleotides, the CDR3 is TGTGCCAGCAGCTCCCGCAGCTATGGCTACACCTTC. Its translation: CASSSRSYGYTF. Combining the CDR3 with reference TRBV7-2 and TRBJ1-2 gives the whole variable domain GAGVSQSPSNKVTEKGKDVELRCDPISGHTALYWYRQSLGQGLEFLIYFQGNSAPDKSGLPSDRFSAERTGGSVSTLTIQRTQQEDSAVYLCASSSRSYGYTFGSGTRLTVV.

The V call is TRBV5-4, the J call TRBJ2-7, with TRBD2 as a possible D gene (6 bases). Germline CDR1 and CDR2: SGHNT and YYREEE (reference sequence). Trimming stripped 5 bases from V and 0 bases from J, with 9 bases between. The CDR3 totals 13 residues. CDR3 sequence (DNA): TGTGCCAGCAGGCAGGAGGGCTCCTACGAGCAGTACTTC. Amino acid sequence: CASRQEGSYEQYF.

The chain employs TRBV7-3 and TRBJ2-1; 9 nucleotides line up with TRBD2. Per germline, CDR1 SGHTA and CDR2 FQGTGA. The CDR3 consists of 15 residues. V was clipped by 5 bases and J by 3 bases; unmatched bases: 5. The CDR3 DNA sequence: TGTGCCAGCAGCCTTAGCGGGGGACACTACAATGAGCAGTTCTTC. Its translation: CASSLSGGHYNEQFF.

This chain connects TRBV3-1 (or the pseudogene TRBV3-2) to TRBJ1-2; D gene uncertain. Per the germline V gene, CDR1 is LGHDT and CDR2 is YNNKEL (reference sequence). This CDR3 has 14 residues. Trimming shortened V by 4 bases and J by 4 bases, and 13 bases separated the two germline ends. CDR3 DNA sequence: TGTGCCAGCAGCCCCAACGGAGGCGGCTATGGCTACACCTTC. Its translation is CASSPNGGGYGYTF.

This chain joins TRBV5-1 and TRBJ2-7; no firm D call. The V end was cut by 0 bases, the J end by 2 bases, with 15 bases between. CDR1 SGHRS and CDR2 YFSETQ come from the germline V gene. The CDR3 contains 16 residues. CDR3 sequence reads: CASSLGWYSQAYEQYF. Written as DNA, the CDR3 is TGCGCCAGCAGCTTGGGGTGGTACAGCCAAGCCTACGAGCAGTACTTC.

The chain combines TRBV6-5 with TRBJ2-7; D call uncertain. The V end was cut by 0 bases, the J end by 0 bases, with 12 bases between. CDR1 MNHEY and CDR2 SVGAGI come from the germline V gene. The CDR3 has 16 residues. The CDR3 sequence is CASSYSSSPVSYEQYF. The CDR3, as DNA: TGTGCCAGCAGTTACTCGAGTTCGCCGGTCTCCTACGAGCAGTACTTC.

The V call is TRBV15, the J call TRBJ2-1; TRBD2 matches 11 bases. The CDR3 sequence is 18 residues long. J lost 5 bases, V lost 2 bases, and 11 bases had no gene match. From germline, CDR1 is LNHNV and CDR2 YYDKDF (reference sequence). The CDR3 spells CATSRFPNPGLADNEQFF. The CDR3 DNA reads TGTGCCACCAGCAGATTTCCGAATCCGGGACTAGCGGACAATGAGCAGTTCTTC.

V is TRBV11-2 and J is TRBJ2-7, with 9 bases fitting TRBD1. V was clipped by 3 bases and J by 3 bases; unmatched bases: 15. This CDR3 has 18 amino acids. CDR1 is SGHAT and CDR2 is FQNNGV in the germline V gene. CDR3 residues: CASSLDRSGWDRVYEQYF. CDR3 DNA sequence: TGTGCCAGCAGCTTGGATAGATCGGGGTGGGACAGGGTCTACGAGCAGTACTTC. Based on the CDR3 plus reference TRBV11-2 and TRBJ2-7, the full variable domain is EAGVAQSPRYKIIEKRQSVAFWCNPISGHATLYWYQQILGQGPKLLIQFQNNGVVDDSQLPKDRFSAERLKGVDSTLKIQPAKLEDSAVYLCASSLDRSGWDRVYEQYFGPGTRLTVT.

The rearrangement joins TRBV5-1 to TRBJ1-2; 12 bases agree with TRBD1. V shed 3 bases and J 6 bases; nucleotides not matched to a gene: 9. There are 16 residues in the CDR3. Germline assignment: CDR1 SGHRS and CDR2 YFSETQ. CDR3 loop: CASSSAPGQGADGYTF. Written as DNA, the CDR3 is TGCGCCAGCAGCTCCGCTCCGGGACAGGGGGCGGATGGCTACACCTTC. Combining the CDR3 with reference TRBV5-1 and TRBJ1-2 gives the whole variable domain KAGVTQTPRYLIKTRGQQVTLSCSPISGHRSVSWYQQTPGQGLQFLFEYFSETQRNKGNFPGRFSGRQFSNSRSEMNVSTLELGDSALYLCASSSAPGQGADGYTFGSGTRLTVV.

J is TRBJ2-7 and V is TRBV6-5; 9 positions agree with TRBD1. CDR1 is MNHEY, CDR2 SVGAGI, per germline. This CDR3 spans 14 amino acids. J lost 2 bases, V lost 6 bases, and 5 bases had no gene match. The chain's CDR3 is CASSPGTGPYEQYF. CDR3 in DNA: TGTGCCAGCAGCCCCGGGACAGGGCCCTACGAGCAGTACTTC.

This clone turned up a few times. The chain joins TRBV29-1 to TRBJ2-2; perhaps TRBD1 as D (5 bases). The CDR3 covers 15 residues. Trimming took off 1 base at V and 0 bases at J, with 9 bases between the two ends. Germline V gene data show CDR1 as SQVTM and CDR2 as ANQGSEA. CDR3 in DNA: TGCAGCGTTGAAGGCCTGGACACGAACACCGGGGAGCTGTTTTTT. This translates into CSVEGLDTNTGELFF.

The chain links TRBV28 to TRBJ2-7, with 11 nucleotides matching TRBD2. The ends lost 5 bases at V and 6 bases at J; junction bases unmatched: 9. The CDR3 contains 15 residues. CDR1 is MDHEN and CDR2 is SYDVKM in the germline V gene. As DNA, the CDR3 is TGTGCCAGCAGTCCTCGACTAGCGGGAAGGGCCGAGCAGTACTTC. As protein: CASSPRLAGRAEQYF.

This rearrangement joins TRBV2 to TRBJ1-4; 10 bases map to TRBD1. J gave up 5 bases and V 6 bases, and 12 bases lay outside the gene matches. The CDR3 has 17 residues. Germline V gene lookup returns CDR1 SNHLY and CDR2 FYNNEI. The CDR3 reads CASRDPGQGLVNEKLFF. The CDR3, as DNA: TGTGCCAGCAGGGACCCGGGACAGGGGCTGGTAAATGAAAAACTGTTTTTT.

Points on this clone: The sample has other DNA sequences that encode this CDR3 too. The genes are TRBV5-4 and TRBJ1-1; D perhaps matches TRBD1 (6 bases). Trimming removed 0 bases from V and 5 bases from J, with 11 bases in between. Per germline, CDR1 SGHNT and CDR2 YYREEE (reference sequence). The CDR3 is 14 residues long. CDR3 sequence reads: CASSLDREGTEAFF. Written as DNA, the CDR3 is TGTGCCAGCAGCTTGGACAGGGAGGGAACTGAAGCTTTCTTT.